These 6 T cell receptor beta chains share one sample of origin, sequenced in a study of blood T cells in healthy people across ages. Then a second PCR, running roughly 7 to 11 cycles, was carried out with a sample-barcoded 5' primer and a J-beta primer mix. One entry per CDR3 protein results from TCRdb running MiXCR on the 5' RACE reads. The sample lists approximately 1,000,000 distinct CDR3 sequences, less than 45% occurring once. Sequencing was performed on blood. The receptors derive from a young man in good health.

V is TRBV29-1 and J is TRBJ1-2; TRBD1 matches at 9 bases. V gave up 6 bases and J gave up 2 bases; unmatched junction bases: 4. The CDR3 spans 13 residues. Germline V gene lookup returns CDR1 SQVTM and CDR2 ANQGSEA. This CDR3 is CSVRTGENYGYTF. In DNA form, the CDR3 reads TGCAGCGTCCGGACAGGGGAAAACTATGGCTACACCTTC.

The chain carries TRBV4-3 and TRBJ2-5; 7 bases map to TRBD2. The CDR3 has 14 residues. CDR1 LGHNA and CDR2 YSLEER come from the germline V gene. V dropped 5 bases and J dropped 3; count of bases not matched to a gene: 6. DNA for the CDR3: TGCGCCAGCAGCTTAAGGGAGGGAAAAGAGACCCAGTACTTC. Translated: CASSLREGKETQYF.

The CDR3 here is CASSRDRVPLGTEAFF. CDR3 DNA sequence: TGTGCCAGCTCCAGGGACAGGGTCCCCCTTGGGACTGAAGCTTTCTTT. The J gene is TRBJ1-1, the V gene TRBV9, with 9 bases matching TRBD1. Germline assignment: CDR1 SGDLS and CDR2 YYNGEE. The CDR3 covers 16 residues. With V trimmed by 7 bases and J by 5 bases, 15 bases remained unmatched. The entire variable domain, with the rest obtained from reference TRBV9 and TRBJ1-1, is as follows: DSGVTQTPKHLITATGQRVTLRCSPRSGDLSVYWYQQSLDQGLQFLIQYYNGEERAKGNILERFSAQQFPDLHSELNLSSLELGDSALYFCASSRDRVPLGTEAFFGQGTRLTVV.

This rearrangement joins TRBV5-6 to TRBJ2-1; D may be TRBD1 (6 bases). The J call is doubtful: the DNA matches TRBJ2-7 better. There are 14 residues in the CDR3. Germline V gives CDR1 SGHDT, CDR2 YYEEEE. The CDR3, as DNA: TGTGCCAGCAGCTTAAGGGGGATCCACAATGAGCAGTACTTC. Protein: CASSLRGIHNEQYF.

This clonotype was counted at least ten times. The chain joins TRBV7-2 to TRBJ2-4, with D unclear. V lost 2 bases, J lost 5 bases, and 7 bases lay in between. This CDR3 has 13 amino acids. From germline, CDR1 is SGHTA and CDR2 FQGNSA. The chain's CDR3 is CASSLSVQNIQYF. Written as DNA, the CDR3 is TGTGCCAGCAGCTTATCTGTCCAAAACATTCAGTACTTC.

CDR3 residues: CASSLVPAIGDGYTF. The CDR3 bases are TGTGCCAGCAGTTTAGTTCCGGCTATTGGCGATGGCTACACCTTC. This sequence joins TRBV12-3 or TRBV12-4 and TRBJ1-2; D remains ambiguous. This CDR3 spans 15 amino acids. V was shortened by 1 base and J by 6 bases, with 15 bases between the two germline ends.